This T cell receptor beta chain came from a study of shared clonotypes between healthy human individuals. Regarding this clone: Given a much more abundant clone one base away, this may be a read error.

The study ran the assay at deep level. TCRdb's table, derived via immunoSEQ multiplex PCR, lists solely in-frame clones and lacks some. The table lists about 730,000 clones, approximately 77% of them singletons. V shed 5 bases and J shed 4 bases, with 5 bases lying between them. Per germline, CDR1 SGHNT and CDR2 YENEEA. This CDR3 is 12 amino acids long. The chain uses TRBV11-3 and TRBJ2-2, with D uncertain. The sample comprised memory CD4+ T cells sorted from blood. Subset meaning: CD45RA-negative fraction. The sequence derives from a woman under 40 in good health. The CDR3 here is CASSPSTGELFF. The CDR3 DNA is TGTGCCAGCAGCCCGAGCACCGGGGAGCTGTTTTTT.